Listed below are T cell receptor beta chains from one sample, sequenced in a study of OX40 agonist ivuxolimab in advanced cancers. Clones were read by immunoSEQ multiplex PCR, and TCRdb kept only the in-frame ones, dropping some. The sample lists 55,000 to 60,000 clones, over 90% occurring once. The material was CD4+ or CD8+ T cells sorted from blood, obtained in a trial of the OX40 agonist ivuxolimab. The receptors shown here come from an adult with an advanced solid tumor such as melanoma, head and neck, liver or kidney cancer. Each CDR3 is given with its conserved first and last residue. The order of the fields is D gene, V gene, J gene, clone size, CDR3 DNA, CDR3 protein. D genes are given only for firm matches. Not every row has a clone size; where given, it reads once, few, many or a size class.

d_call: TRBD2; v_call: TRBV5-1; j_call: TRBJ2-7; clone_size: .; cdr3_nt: TGCGCCAGCTCGGACGGCGGGGGCTACGAGCAGTACTTC; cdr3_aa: CASSDGGGYEQYF
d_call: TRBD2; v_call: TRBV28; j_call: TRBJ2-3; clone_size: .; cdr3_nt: TGTGCCAGCAGCCCCGGGACTAGCGGGACAGATACGCAGTATTTT; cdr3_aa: CASSPGTSGTDTQYF
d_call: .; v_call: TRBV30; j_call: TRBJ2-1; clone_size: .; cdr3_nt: TGTGCCTGGAGTGGAGATTACAATGAGCAGTTCTTC; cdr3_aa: CAWSGDYNEQFF
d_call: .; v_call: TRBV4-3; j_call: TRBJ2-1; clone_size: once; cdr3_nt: TGCGCCAGCAGCCCCGGGGCCCGGGGGGCTAATGAGCAGTTCTTC; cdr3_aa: CASSPGARGANEQFF
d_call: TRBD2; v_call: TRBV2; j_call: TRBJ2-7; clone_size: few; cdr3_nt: TGTGCCAGCAGTTTTACTAGCGAGTACGAGCAGTACTTC; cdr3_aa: CASSFTSEYEQYF
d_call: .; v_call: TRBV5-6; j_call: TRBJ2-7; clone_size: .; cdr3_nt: TGTGCCAGCAGTGGGGGACATTACGAGCAGTACTTC; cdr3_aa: CASSGGHYEQYF
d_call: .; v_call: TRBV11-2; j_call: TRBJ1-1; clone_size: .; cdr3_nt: TGTGCCAGCAGCTTAAATTTTGGGGGCACTGAAGCTTTCTTT; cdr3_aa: CASSLNFGGTEAFF
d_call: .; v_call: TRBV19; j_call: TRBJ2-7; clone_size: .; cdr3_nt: TGTGCCAGTAGTATTAGGGCGGTCTCCTACGAGCAGTACTTC; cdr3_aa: CASSIRAVSYEQYF
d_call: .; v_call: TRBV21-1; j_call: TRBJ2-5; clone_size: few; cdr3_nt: TGTGCCAGCAGCAAAGGCCCTTGGCCTAGCGGGGGAGAAGAGACCCAGTACTTC; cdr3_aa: CASSKGPWPSGGEETQYF
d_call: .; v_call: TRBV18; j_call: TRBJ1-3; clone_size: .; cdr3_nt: TGTGCCAGCTCACCCAGCGCCGGGTCGGGGAGAAACACCATATATTTT; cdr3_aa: CASSPSAGSGRNTIYF
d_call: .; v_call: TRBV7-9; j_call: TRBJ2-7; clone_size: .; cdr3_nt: TGTGCCAGCAGCTTAGCGCAGGGTACATCCTACGAGCAGTACTTC; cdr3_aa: CASSLAQGTSYEQYF
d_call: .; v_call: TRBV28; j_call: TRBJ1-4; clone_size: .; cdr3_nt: TGTGCCAGCAATACCCGATCTTCAACTAATGAAAAACTGTTTTTT; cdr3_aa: CASNTRSSTNEKLFF
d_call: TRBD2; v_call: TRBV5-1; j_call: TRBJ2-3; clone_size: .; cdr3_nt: TGCGCCAGCAGCCCGACTAGCGGGAGCGCAGATACGCAGTATTTT; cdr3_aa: CASSPTSGSADTQYF
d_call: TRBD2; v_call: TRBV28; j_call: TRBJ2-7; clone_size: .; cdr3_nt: TGTGCCAGCAGCCCCTCATCGAGGGGACTAGCGGTTTACGAGCAGTACTTC; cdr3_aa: CASSPSSRGLAVYEQYF
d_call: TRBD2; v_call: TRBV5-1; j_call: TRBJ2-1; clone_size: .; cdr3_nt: TGCGCCAGCAGCCTCTCGACTAGCGCGCTAATTTTGGACAGCTCCTACAATGAGCAGTTCTTC; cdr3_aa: CASSLSTSALILDSSYNEQFF
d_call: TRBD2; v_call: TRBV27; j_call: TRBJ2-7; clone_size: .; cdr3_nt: TGTGCCAGCCTCGGCAGGGGGGGGACTAGCGGGAGTAATCCCTACGAGCAGTACTTC; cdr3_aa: CASLGRGGTSGSNPYEQYF
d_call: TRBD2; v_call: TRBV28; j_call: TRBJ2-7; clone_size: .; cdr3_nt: TGTGCCAGCAGTTTAAGCCTAGCGGGAACCTACGAGCAGTACTTC; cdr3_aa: CASSLSLAGTYEQYF
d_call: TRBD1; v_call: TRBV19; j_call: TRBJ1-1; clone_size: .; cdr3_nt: TGTGCCAGTAGTGTCGGGACAGGGGGCATGGAGGCTTTCTTT; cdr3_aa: CASSVGTGGMEAFF
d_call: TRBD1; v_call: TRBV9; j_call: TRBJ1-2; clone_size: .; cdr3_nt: TGTGCCAGCAGCCCCTGGACAGGTGTGAACTATGGCTACACCTTC; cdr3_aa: CASSPWTGVNYGYTF
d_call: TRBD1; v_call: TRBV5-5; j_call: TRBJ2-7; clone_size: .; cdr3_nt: TGTGCCAGCAGCTTGGGGACAGGGGACGAGCAGTACTTC; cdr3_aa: CASSLGTGDEQYF
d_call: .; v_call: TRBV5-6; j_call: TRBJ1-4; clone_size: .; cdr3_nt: TGTGCCAGCAGCTTGTGGCCGGCAACTAATGAAAAACTGTTTTTT; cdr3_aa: CASSLWPATNEKLFF
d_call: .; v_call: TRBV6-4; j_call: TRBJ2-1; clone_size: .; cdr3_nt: TGTGCCAGCAGCCAGGGGAAAAATGAGCAGTTCTTC; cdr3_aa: CASSQGKNEQFF
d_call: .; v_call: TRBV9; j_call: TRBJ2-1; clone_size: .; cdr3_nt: TGTGCCAGCAGCGTAGAAAGTGGGCCTCAAGACAATGAGCAGTTCTTC; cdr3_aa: CASSVESGPQDNEQFF
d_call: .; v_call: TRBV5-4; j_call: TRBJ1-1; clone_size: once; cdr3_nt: TGTGCCAGTATTGACATCATGAACACTGAAGCTTTCTTT; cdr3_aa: CASIDIMNTEAFF
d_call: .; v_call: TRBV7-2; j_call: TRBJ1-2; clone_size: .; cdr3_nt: TGTGCTGAGGGCTACTATGGCTACACCTTC; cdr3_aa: CAEGYYGYTF
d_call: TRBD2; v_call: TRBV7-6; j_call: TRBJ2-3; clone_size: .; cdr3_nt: TGTGCCAGCAGCTTATCCTTCCGCCTGGCGGGAGCGGGAGATACGCAGTATTTT; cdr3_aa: CASSLSFRLAGAGDTQYF
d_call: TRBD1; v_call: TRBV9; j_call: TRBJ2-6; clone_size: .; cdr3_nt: TGTGCCAGCAGACAGGCTTTGGGACAGTCTGGGGCCAACGTCCTGACTTTC; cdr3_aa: CASRQALGQSGANVLTF
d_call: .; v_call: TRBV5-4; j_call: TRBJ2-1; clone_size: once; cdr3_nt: TGTGCCAGCAGCTTCAGAGCGTTTACCTACAATGAGCAGTTCTTC; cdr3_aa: CASSFRAFTYNEQFF
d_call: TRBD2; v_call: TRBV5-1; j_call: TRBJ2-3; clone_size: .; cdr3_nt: TGCGCCAGCAGTGGGACTAGCGGGAGGTTAGGGGCAGATACGCAGTATTTT; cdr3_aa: CASSGTSGRLGADTQYF
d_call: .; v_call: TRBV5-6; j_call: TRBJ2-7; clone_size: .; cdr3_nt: TGTGCCAGCAGCTTTTGGGGGACCTACGAGCAGTACTTC; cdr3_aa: CASSFWGTYEQYF
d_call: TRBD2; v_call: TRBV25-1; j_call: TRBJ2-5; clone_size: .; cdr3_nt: TGTGCCAGCAGTGCCCATGGGGTTGGACTAGCGGCCCAAGAGACCCAGTACTTC; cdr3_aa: CASSAHGVGLAAQETQYF
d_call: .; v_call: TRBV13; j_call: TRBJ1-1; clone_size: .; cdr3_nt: TGTGCCAGCAGCCACCGCTCGAACACTGAAGCTTTCTTT; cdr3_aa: CASSHRSNTEAFF
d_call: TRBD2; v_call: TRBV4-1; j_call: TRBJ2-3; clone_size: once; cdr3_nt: TGCGCCAGCAGCCAAGATACTAGCGGGGTGGCGGTGTTGGATACGCAGTATTTT; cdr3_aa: CASSQDTSGVAVLDTQYF
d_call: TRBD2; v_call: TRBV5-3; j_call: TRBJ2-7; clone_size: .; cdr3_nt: TGTGCCAGAAGCTTGTGGCTAGCGGGAGACGAGCAGTACTTC; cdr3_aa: CARSLWLAGDEQYF
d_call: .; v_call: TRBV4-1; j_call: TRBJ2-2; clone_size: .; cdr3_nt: TGCGCCAGCAGCCAAGATCCTTGGGAGCTGTTTTTT; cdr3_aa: CASSQDPWELFF
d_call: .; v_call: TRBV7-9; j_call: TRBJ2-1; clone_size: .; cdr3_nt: TGTGCCAGCAGCTTCCCCGGGAGCTCCTACAATGAGCAGTTCTTC; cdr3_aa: CASSFPGSSYNEQFF
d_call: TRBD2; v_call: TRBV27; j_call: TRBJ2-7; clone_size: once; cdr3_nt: TGTGCCAGCAGTTTAGCGGGAGTCTCCTACGAGCAGTACTTC; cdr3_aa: CASSLAGVSYEQYF
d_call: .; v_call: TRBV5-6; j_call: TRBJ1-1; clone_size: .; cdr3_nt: TGTGCCAGCGGCCAGGGCGTCGCAGGGGTTAGCACTGAAGCTTTCTTT; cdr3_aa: CASGQGVAGVSTEAFF
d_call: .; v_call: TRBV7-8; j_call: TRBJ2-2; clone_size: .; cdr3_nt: TGTGCCAGCACGAAACTCGGACAGACGAACACCGGGGAGCTGTTTTTT; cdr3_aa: CASTKLGQTNTGELFF
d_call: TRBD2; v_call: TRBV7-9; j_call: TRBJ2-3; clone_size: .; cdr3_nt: TGTGCCAGCAGCCCCCGGATAGCGGGAGGGCCGGGGGCAGATACGCAGTATTTT; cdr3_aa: CASSPRIAGGPGADTQYF